Each of the 24 T cell receptor beta chains below was sequenced from the same sample in a study of beta chain features in type 1 diabetes. Study outcomes and limitations: Across all four CD4+ subsets, people with type 1 diabetes showed modestly shorter TCRB CDR3s.

No antigen is known for these receptors. What was sequenced were expressed TCRB transcripts, since all of the isolated RNA had been reverse transcribed. This table comes from immunoSEQ multiplex PCR, and its TCRdb copy is limited to in-frame clones, with some not included. The data hold 600,000 to 700,000 clones, with 9.5% to 15% observed a single time. The specimen sequenced was naive CD4+ T cells from blood. These receptors all come from a man younger than 40 with type 1 diabetes.

This clone came up a few times. This chain links TRBV5-1 with TRBJ1-4; a weak D match, TRBD1 (5 bases). The V end lost 2 bases, the J end lost 0 bases, and 17 bases lay between the germline ends. From germline, CDR1 is SGHRS and CDR2 YFSETQ. This CDR3 is 18 amino acids long. The CDR3 bases are TGCGCCAGCAGCTTCGGGGGAAAGGGGACGGCAACTAATGAAAAACTGTTTTTT. As protein: CASSFGGKGTATNEKLFF.

The chain recombines TRBV7-9 with TRBJ1-2; D is unclear. This CDR3 is built from 14 residues. Trimming removed 5 bases from V and 5 bases from J, with 15 bases in between. CDR1 SEHNR and CDR2 FQNEAQ come from the germline V gene (reference sequence). CDR3 sequence reads: CASSQETSTYGYTF. DNA of the CDR3: TGTGCCAGCAGCCAAGAAACTAGCACGTATGGCTACACCTTC.

DNA for the CDR3: TGTGCCAGCAGCTTGGATTCGAAGAATTCACCCCTCCACTTT. This sequence encodes CASSLDSKNSPLHF. V and J are TRBV5-4 and TRBJ1-6; the D is unclear. Germline V gives CDR1 SGHNT, CDR2 YYREEE (reference sequence). CDR3 length equals 14 residues. The V gene lost 0 bases and the J gene lost 7 bases, with 8 bases spanning the gap. Supplemented by reference TRBV5-4 and TRBJ1-6, the full variable domain reads ETGVTQSPTHLIKTRGQQVTLRCSSQSGHNTVSWYQQALGQGPQFIFQYYREEENGRGNFPPRFSGLQFPNYSSELNVNALELDDSALYLCASSLDSKNSPLHFGNGTRLTVT.

CDR3 sequence: CASRSADTQYF. The CDR3 nucleotides read TGTGCCAGCCGTTCCGCAGATACGCAGTATTTT. This chain links TRBV25-1 with TRBJ2-3; D call uncertain. Looked up from germline, CDR1 is MGHDK and CDR2 is SYGVNS. V was trimmed by 8 bases and J by 4 bases, leaving 7 bases between them. CDR3 size: 11 residues.

The rearrangement links TRBV11-2 to TRBJ2-7; 9 positions agree with TRBD1. Germline values: CDR1 SGHAT, CDR2 FQNNGV. Trimming cost V 5 bases and J 0 bases; bases outside gene matches: 5. The length of the CDR3 is 15 residues. The CDR3 reads CASSTEQGASYEQYF. The CDR3 coding sequence is TGTGCCAGCAGCACCGAACAGGGGGCCTCCTACGAGCAGTACTTC.

The chain couples TRBV6-6 to TRBJ2-4; tentative D call: TRBD2 (7 bases). The germline CDR1 and CDR2 sequences are MNHNY and SVGAGI (reference sequence). The V end was cut by 11 bases, the J end by 5 bases, with 22 bases between. This CDR3 contains 15 residues. DNA of the CDR3: TGTGCCGTGTCCAGGGGAGGGAGTGTGGAAAACATTCAGTACTTC. Protein product: CAVSRGGSVENIQYF.

The rearrangement joins TRBV7-3 to TRBJ2-1; TRBD1 agrees at 7 bases. Germline loops: CDR1 SGHTA, CDR2 FQGTGA. The ends lost 5 bases at V and 8 bases at J; junction bases unmatched: 6. This CDR3 spans 13 amino acids. The CDR3 loop reads CASSNRQGDEQFF. The CDR3 DNA sequence: TGTGCCAGCAGCAACAGACAGGGCGATGAGCAGTTCTTC.

The gene calls are TRBV7-9 and TRBJ2-7, with 10 nucleotides matching TRBD1. Germline V gives CDR1 SEHNR, CDR2 FQNEAQ (reference sequence). This CDR3 has 14 amino acids. V trimming: 4 bases; J trimming: 3 bases; junction bases outside the gene matches: 3. CDR3 nucleotide sequence: TGTGCCAGCAGCTCCGGGACAGGGGTCTACGAGCAGTACTTC. Translation gives CASSSGTGVYEQYF. Full variable domain (rest looked up from reference TRBV7-9 and TRBJ2-7): DTGVSQNPRHKITKRGQNVTFRCDPISEHNRLYWYRQTLGQGPEFLTYFQNEAQLEKSRLLSDRFSAERPKGSFSTLEIQRTEQGDSAMYLCASSSGTGVYEQYFGPGTRLTVT.

This clone turned up a few times. The chain combines TRBV7-2 with TRBJ2-1; no reliable D call. Trimming cost V 2 bases and J 4 bases, with 6 bases left between them. The CDR3 loop spans 13 amino acids. CDR1 is SGHTA and CDR2 is FQGNSA in the germline V gene. The DNA of the CDR3 is TGTGCCAGCAGCTTATCCTTTTACAATGAGCAGTTCTTC. It is translated as CASSLSFYNEQFF.

For the CDR3, the DNA is TGTGCCATTCCCCCTCAGGGGCTTTCTGGCTACACCTTC. Amino acid sequence: CAIPPQGLSGYTF. This chain connects TRBV7-9 to TRBJ1-2; the D gene is possibly TRBD1 (6 bases). The CDR3 spans 13 residues. CDR1 is SEHNR and CDR2 is FQNEAQ in the germline V gene (reference sequence). V gave up 10 bases and J gave up 7 bases, with 19 bases separating them.

The CDR3 coding sequence is TGCGCCAGCAGCCAAGTCCGTAGCGGGGTTACCTACAATGAGCAGTTCTTC. As protein: CASSQVRSGVTYNEQFF. The gene calls are TRBV4-3 and TRBJ2-1, with 8 bases aligning to TRBD2. The CDR3 has 17 amino acids. Germline trimming cut 1 base from V and 2 bases from J; bases unmatched to any gene: 7. Per germline, CDR1 LGHNA and CDR2 YSLEER.

The sample holds a few counts of this clone. The chain combines TRBV6-1 with TRBJ2-7; 9 bases match TRBD1. The trim removed 8 bases at V and 3 bases at J, leaving 8 bases unmatched. In germline, CDR1 is MNHNS, CDR2 SASEGT. The CDR3 contains 14 residues. The CDR3 sequence: CASVPGGQGYEQYF. Here the CDR3 DNA reads TGTGCCAGCGTTCCGGGGGGACAGGGCTACGAGCAGTACTTC.

The genes are TRBV5-4 and TRBJ2-3; 7 bases match TRBD1. CDR1 and CDR2 from the germline V gene are SGHNT and YYREEE (reference sequence). After removal of 0 bases from V and 3 bases from J, the junction contained 7 bases not matched to a gene. This CDR3 has 16 amino acids. CDR3 protein: CASSLEGGATTDTQYF. The CDR3 DNA follows: TGTGCCAGCAGCTTGGAAGGGGGCGCAACTACAGATACGCAGTATTTT. The whole variable domain, remainder taken from reference TRBV5-4 and TRBJ2-3, is ETGVTQSPTHLIKTRGQQVTLRCSSQSGHNTVSWYQQALGQGPQFIFQYYREEENGRGNFPPRFSGLQFPNYSSELNVNALELDDSALYLCASSLEGGATTDTQYFGPGTRLTVL.

CDR3 nucleotides: TGTGCCAGCAGCTTCAGGGTGGCACAGAACTATGGCTACACCTTC. As protein: CASSFRVAQNYGYTF. The V and J genes are TRBV7-2 and TRBJ1-2, with a weak D call TRBD1 (5 bases). This CDR3 is 15 amino acids long. Per the germline V gene, CDR1 is SGHTA and CDR2 is FQGNSA. V gave up 3 bases and J gave up 2 bases, with 13 bases separating them.

V gene TRBV7-6 combines with J gene TRBJ2-5; 8 bases map to TRBD2. Germline CDR1 is SGHVS and CDR2 is FNYEAQ. V was pared by 5 bases and J by 5 bases, with 10 bases of the junction left unmatched. The CDR3 has 15 residues. This chain's CDR3 is CASSDLQGGGETQYF. In DNA, the CDR3 is TGTGCCAGCAGCGACTTACAGGGCGGGGGGGAGACCCAGTACTTC.

The chain combines TRBV7-9 with TRBJ1-1; D gene uncertain. This CDR3 spans 14 amino acids. The V end lost 7 bases, the J end lost 0 bases, and 12 bases lay between the germline ends. The V gene's germline CDR1 is SEHNR and CDR2 FQNEAQ (reference sequence). CDR3 loop: CASTSLGLNTEAFF. CDR3 coding DNA: TGTGCCAGCACCTCGTTGGGGTTGAACACTGAAGCTTTCTTT.

The chain employs TRBV7-9 and TRBJ1-6; a weak D match, TRBD1 (5 bases). Germline CDR1 is SEHNR and CDR2 is FQNEAQ (reference sequence). This CDR3 is 14 amino acids long. V gave up 1 base and J gave up 5 bases, with 6 bases separating them. In DNA form, the CDR3 reads TGTGCCAGCAGCTTAGGAGGGGATAATTCACCCCTCCACTTT. Protein product: CASSLGGDNSPLHF.

This clone was picked up a small number of times. This rearrangement joins TRBV5-6 to TRBJ1-2, with D possibly matching TRBD1 (5 bases). The CDR3 totals 16 residues. Trimming cost V 3 bases and J 3 bases, with 18 bases left between them. Germline loops: CDR1 SGHDT, CDR2 YYEEEE. CDR3 in DNA: TGTGCCAGCAGCTCGGCCGGCGGAGGGGAGTACTATGGCTACACCTTC. As protein: CASSSAGGGEYYGYTF.

Only a few counts were recorded for this clone. The rearrangement joins TRBV6-1 to TRBJ1-1; no firm D call. Between the trimmed V and J ends, which lost 7 bases and 1 base, there was a span of 10 bases. The germline CDR1 and CDR2 sequences are MNHNS and SASEGT. The CDR3 spans 13 residues. The CDR3 bases are TGTGCCAGCAACCTACAGCAGAACACTGAAGCTTTCTTT. As protein: CASNLQQNTEAFF.

This clone was detected only a few times. The V and J genes are TRBV11-2 and TRBJ1-4; D remains unclear. The germline CDR1 and CDR2 sequences are SGHAT and FQNNGV. This CDR3 is 15 amino acids long. Trimming took off 1 base at V and 3 bases at J, with 9 bases between the two ends. CDR3 bases: TGTGCCAGCAGCTTAGGTTTGCAGGCTAATGAAAAACTGTTTTTT. Protein product: CASSLGLQANEKLFF.

This clone turned up a few times. The V and J genes are TRBV28 and TRBJ1-6; TRBD1 matches at 10 bases. After removal of 2 bases from V and 7 bases from J, the junction contained 17 bases not matched to a gene. The CDR3 length is 20 residues. CDR1 is MDHEN, CDR2 SYDVKM, per germline. The chain's CDR3 is CASSLPQTRGQGLSNSPLHF. As DNA, the CDR3 is TGTGCCAGCAGTTTACCTCAAACCCGGGGACAGGGGCTTTCGAATTCACCCCTCCACTTT.

The rearrangement joins TRBV30 to TRBJ1-6; D is perhaps TRBD1 (6 bases). CDR3 length: 13 residues. The V gene's germline CDR1 is GTSNPN and CDR2 SVGIG (reference sequence). V dropped 1 base and J dropped 10 bases, with 11 bases sitting between them. CDR3 DNA: TGTGCCTGGAGTGCACAGGGATCCTCACCCCTCCACTTT. This gives the protein CAWSAQGSSPLHF.

This clone was counted a few times. This chain connects TRBV7-2 to TRBJ2-7; D gene unclear. This CDR3 spans 11 amino acids. Trimming took 1 base from V and 9 from J, leaving 7 bases between them. CDR1 is SGHTA and CDR2 is FQGNSA in the germline V gene. The CDR3 coding sequence is TGTGCCAGCAGCTTAGGGCTTGTGCAGTACTTC. This translates into CASSLGLVQYF.

The V gene is TRBV5-1, the J gene TRBJ2-3; TRBD2 matches at 9 bases. Germline CDR1 SGHRS, CDR2 YFSETQ. V gave up 2 bases and J gave up 2 bases; unmatched junction bases: 3. The CDR3 spans 15 residues. CDR3 nucleotides: TGCGCCAGCAGCTTCCTAGCGGGGTTCACAGATACGCAGTATTTT. This codes for CASSFLAGFTDTQYF.